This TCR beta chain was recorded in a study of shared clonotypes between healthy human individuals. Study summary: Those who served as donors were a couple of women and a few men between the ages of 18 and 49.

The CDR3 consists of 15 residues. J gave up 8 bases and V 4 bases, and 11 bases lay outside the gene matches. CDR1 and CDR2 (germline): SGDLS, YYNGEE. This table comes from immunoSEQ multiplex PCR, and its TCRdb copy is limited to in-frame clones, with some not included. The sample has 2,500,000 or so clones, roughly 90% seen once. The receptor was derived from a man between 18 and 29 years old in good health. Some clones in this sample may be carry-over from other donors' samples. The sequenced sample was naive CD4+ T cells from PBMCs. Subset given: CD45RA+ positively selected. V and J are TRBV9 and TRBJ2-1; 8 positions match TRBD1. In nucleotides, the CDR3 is TGTGCCAGCAGCTCCAGGCAGGGGGCGCAGGATGAGCAGTTCTTC. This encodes CASSSRQGAQDEQFF. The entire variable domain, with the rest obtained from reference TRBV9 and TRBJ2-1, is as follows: DSGVTQTPKHLITATGQRVTLRCSPRSGDLSVYWYQQSLDQGLQFLIQYYNGEERAKGNILERFSAQQFPDLHSELNLSSLELGDSALYFCASSSRQGAQDEQFFGPGTRLTVL.